These 21 T cell receptor beta chains originate from one sample sequenced in a study of early T cells in non-severe SARS-CoV-2 infection. TCRdb processed the 5' RACE reads anew with MiXCR; each CDR3 protein has one entry. The repertoire has 100,000 or so distinct CDR3 sequences, roughly 15% of them found once; the top ten carry about 5%. The sequencing used whole blood, collected at baseline. Receptors originate from an adult who was a healthcare worker with PCR-confirmed SARS-CoV-2 infection or an uninfected control (not recorded which).

This clonotype was seen a few times. This sequence joins TRBV7-9 and TRBJ1-2; TRBD1 might be the D (5 bases). This CDR3 is 15 amino acids long. V was shortened by 4 bases and J by 4 bases, with 16 bases between the two germline ends. Germline CDR1 reads SEHNR; CDR2 reads FQNEAQ (reference sequence). The CDR3 loop reads CASSSGGSYVYGYTF. CDR3 DNA: TGTGCCAGCAGCTCTGGGGGGTCATACGTCTATGGCTACACCTTC.

This clonotype was counted a few times. The chain recombines TRBV3-1 with TRBJ2-5, with D uncertain. Per germline, CDR1 LGHDT and CDR2 YNNKEL (reference sequence). This CDR3 region has 13 residues. V was clipped by 0 bases and J by 14 bases, with 16 bases between them. Written as DNA, the CDR3 is TGTGCCAGCAGCCAAGACTCGGGCCTCACCTTTTACTTC. Translation gives CASSQDSGLTFYF.

The chain employs TRBV9 and TRBJ1-2, with D uncertain. This CDR3 region has 15 residues. Germline values: CDR1 SGDLS, CDR2 YYNGEE. The germline V and J ends were trimmed by 0 bases and 5 bases, with 14 bases remaining between them. CDR3 sequence reads: CASSVGGAPGYGYTF. The CDR3 DNA reads TGTGCCAGCAGCGTAGGAGGCGCCCCCGGGTATGGCTACACCTTC.

This clonotype was seen only a few times. The chain is built from TRBV20-1 and TRBJ2-3; 9 bases line up with TRBD1. Germline lookup yields CDR1 DFQATT and CDR2 SNEGSKA (reference sequence). The CDR3 runs 13 residues. V was clipped by 4 bases and J by 5 bases; unmatched bases: 4. The CDR3, as DNA: TGCAGTGCTACTCGACAGGGGGGAGATACGCAGTATTTT. Protein sequence: CSATRQGGDTQYF.

This clonotype was observed a handful of times. V and J are TRBV9 and TRBJ2-3; 8 nucleotides line up with TRBD2. Germline V CDR1 and CDR2: SGDLS, YYNGEE. Trimming cost V 2 bases and J 7 bases; bases outside gene matches: 9. The CDR3 has 15 amino acids. CDR3 sequence reads: CASSVERELMNTQYF. The CDR3 DNA follows: TGTGCCAGCAGCGTCGAGCGGGAGCTGATGAATACGCAGTATTTT.

The chain carries TRBV20-1 and TRBJ2-1, with D perhaps matching TRBD1 (6 bases). The CDR3 covers 13 residues. The germline gives CDR1 DFQATT, CDR2 SNEGSKA (reference sequence). With 5 bases removed from V and 4 bases from J, the gap between germline ends came to 12 bases. For the CDR3, the DNA is TGCAGTGCTCCAGGGGCGTTTTACAATGAGCAGTTCTTC. It encodes CSAPGAFYNEQFF.

V and J are TRBV5-1 and TRBJ1-1; 7 nucleotides align to TRBD1. The CDR3 has 14 residues. The V and J ends lost 4 bases and 2 bases, in that order; junction bases with no gene match: 5. CDR1 and CDR2 from the germline V gene are SGHRS and YFSETQ. The CDR3 sequence is CASSHDRANTEAFF. CDR3 bases: TGCGCCAGCAGCCATGACAGGGCCAACACTGAAGCTTTCTTT.

This clonotype appeared a few times. V and J are TRBV10-2 and TRBJ2-7; 7 bases line up with TRBD1. Germline V gene data show CDR1 as WSHSY and CDR2 as SAAADI. V lost 7 bases, J lost 6 bases, and 12 bases stayed unmatched. The CDR3 covers 14 residues. In nucleotides, the CDR3 is TGCGCCAGCATTATGGGGCAGGGGGTCAGCGAGCAGTACTTC. It is translated as CASIMGQGVSEQYF.

Here the CDR3 DNA reads TGCGCCAGCAGCCAGAAACTAGCGGGAGGGAACACCGGGGAGCTGTTTTTT. It is translated as CASSQKLAGGNTGELFF. The gene calls are TRBV4-3 and TRBJ2-2, with TRBD2 identical over 12 bases. CDR1 is LGHNA, CDR2 YSLEER, per germline. The CDR3 totals 17 residues. V dropped 3 bases and J dropped 1; count of bases not matched to a gene: 3.

This clonotype was counted ten times or more. The chain is built from TRBV29-1 and TRBJ2-1, with D tentatively TRBD2 (6 bases). Germline-derived CDR1 and CDR2 are SQVTM and ANQGSEA. The V end was cut by 0 bases, the J end by 7 bases, with 16 bases between. The CDR3 totals 15 residues. Here the CDR3 reads CSVEDGGKMGNEQFF. DNA for the CDR3: TGCAGCGTTGAAGATGGAGGGAAGATGGGGAATGAGCAGTTCTTC.

The chain recombines TRBV20-1 with TRBJ2-7; no definite D call. The germline V gene has CDR1 DFQATT and CDR2 SNEGSKA (reference sequence). Deletions cut 0 bases from V and 6 bases from J, with 12 bases between. This CDR3 has 13 amino acids. The CDR3 sequence: CSARDLRVAEQYF. DNA of the CDR3: TGCAGTGCTAGAGATCTAAGGGTTGCCGAGCAGTACTTC.

This clonotype was counted a few times. The J gene is TRBJ2-3, the V gene TRBV12-3 or TRBV12-4, with 7 bases identical to TRBD2. Germline trimming cut 2 bases from V and 1 base from J; bases unmatched to any gene: 3. This CDR3 comprises 15 residues. The CDR3 nucleotides are TGTGCCAGCAGTTTAAGGGCGGGAGGCACAGATACGCAGTATTTT. Translating it yields CASSLRAGGTDTQYF.

The chain links TRBV12-3 or TRBV12-4 to TRBJ1-1; D remains ambiguous. Trimming left V 6 bases short and J 5 bases short, with 13 bases between. There are 13 residues in the CDR3. The chain's CDR3 is CASRSSDGTEAFF. CDR3 in DNA: TGTGCCAGCAGAAGCTCGGACGGAACTGAAGCTTTCTTT.

The CDR3 here is CASSPGSGTYNEQFF. CDR3 DNA sequence: TGTGCCAGCTCACCGGGTAGCGGGACCTACAATGAGCAGTTCTTC. The rearrangement joins TRBV18 to TRBJ2-1; 8 positions agree with TRBD2. V lost 3 bases and J lost 2; bases outside the gene matches: 3. Germline CDR1 is KGHSH and CDR2 is LQKENI. There are 15 residues in the CDR3.

The genes are TRBV11-2 and TRBJ2-5; D may be TRBD2 (6 bases). Germline V gives CDR1 SGHAT, CDR2 FQNNGV. Between the trimmed V and J ends, which lost 4 bases and 6 bases, there was a span of 15 bases. CDR3 length: 14 amino acids. The CDR3 loop reads CASSSTRVAKTQYF. Written as DNA, the CDR3 is TGTGCCAGCAGCTCGACTAGAGTCGCGAAGACCCAGTACTTC.

The chain employs TRBV11-3 and TRBJ2-1; 7 bases map to TRBD1. The CDR3 totals 15 residues. Looked up from germline, CDR1 is SGHNT and CDR2 is YENEEA. V was pared by 1 base and J by 4 bases, with 4 bases of the junction left unmatched. CDR3 protein: CASSLGQGTYNEQFF. The CDR3 nucleotides are TGTGCCAGCAGCTTAGGACAGGGAACATACAATGAGCAGTTCTTC.

This clonotype was counted a few times. The V and J genes are TRBV3-1 and TRBJ1-1; no firm D call. The V gene lost 0 bases and the J gene lost 4 bases, with 6 bases spanning the gap. This CDR3 spans 13 amino acids. Looked up from germline, CDR1 is LGHDT and CDR2 is YNNKEL (reference sequence). Here the CDR3 DNA reads TGTGCCAGCAGCCAAGATACCGGCACTGAAGCTTTCTTT. Translating gives CASSQDTGTEAFF.

A few counts support this clonotype. This sequence joins TRBV6-2 or TRBV6-3 and TRBJ2-1; the match to TRBD2 covers 9 bases. The CDR3 runs 16 residues. Germline V gene lookup returns CDR1 MNHEY and CDR2 SVGEGT. V lost 6 bases and J lost 0; bases outside the gene matches: 6. CDR3 nucleotides: TGTGCCAGCAGATCTAGCGGGGCGAGCTCCTACAATGAGCAGTTCTTC. This codes for CASRSSGASSYNEQFF.

Many counts were recorded for this clonotype. The rearrangement links TRBV19 to TRBJ2-7, with TRBD2 matching over 7 bases. V lost 6 bases, J lost 3 bases, and 5 bases stayed unmatched. The CDR3 has 13 residues. CDR1 and CDR2 (germline): LNHDA, SQIVND (reference sequence). CDR3 sequence: CASSPSGNYEQYF. In DNA form, the CDR3 reads TGTGCCAGTAGCCCCAGCGGGAACTACGAGCAGTACTTC.

This chain connects TRBV10-3 to TRBJ2-7, with TRBD2 matching over 12 bases. V was pared by 3 bases and J by 7 bases, with 4 bases of the junction left unmatched. Germline V gene lookup returns CDR1 ENHRY and CDR2 SYGVKD. The CDR3 extends over 14 amino acids. DNA for the CDR3: TGTGCCATCAGTGATGCTAGCGGGAGGGAAGAGCAGTACTTC. The encoded protein is CAISDASGREEQYF.

A few counts support this clonotype. The V gene is TRBV7-9, the J gene TRBJ2-7; no clear D. The germline gives CDR1 SEHNR, CDR2 FQNEAQ (reference sequence). V lost 4 bases and J 4 bases, leaving 17 bases between the germline ends. The length of the CDR3 is 15 residues. CDR3 coding DNA: TGTGCCAGCAGCTCCCCAGCCGGTCAGGTATACGAGCAGTACTTC. It is translated as CASSSPAGQVYEQYF.